This T cell receptor beta chain was obtained from a study of Ad26.COV2.S vaccination and SARS-CoV-2 variants. Study information: Once or twice, 56 days apart, Ad26.COV2.S was delivered intramuscularly.

Study-level results: The authors reported substantial breadth in spike-specific CD8+ and CD4+ T cell responses after vaccination. TCR breadth and depth estimates may have understated total T cell responses.

This sample's treatment: 15 to 20 received Ad26.COV2.S at low or high dose, single or two shots; roughly 5 received placebo; per-sample allocation not given. Samples came from day 63 after the first vaccine or placebo injection. Measured with immunoSEQ multiplex PCR; TCRdb has only the in-frame clones, and not every one. The repertoire holds approximately 450,000 clones, with more than 80% as singletons. As for this clone: Its antigen is still unknown.

The specimen comprised peripheral blood, sampled in a trial of Ad26.COV2.S vaccine versus placebo. The source is a person between 18 and 65 years old who received the Ad26.COV2.S COVID-19 vaccine or a placebo.

CDR3 loop: CASSFPGQGYYGYTF. The DNA for the CDR3 is TGTGCCAGCAGCTTTCCGGGACAGGGGTACTATGGCTACACCTTC. The V call is TRBV5-4, the J call TRBJ1-2; 10 positions agree with TRBD1. V dropped 2 bases and J dropped 3; count of bases not matched to a gene: 4. CDR1 SGHNT and CDR2 YYREEE come from the germline V gene (reference sequence). CDR3 length equals 15 residues.